The 26 T cell receptor beta chains presented below share a single source sample, sequenced in a study of CD8 T cells in ankylosing spondylitis. Overall study results and limits: Typical of ankylosing spondylitis blood, it appeared, was a TCR beta motif of fewer than 10 highly homologous variants.

What these receptors recognize is not known. One entry per CDR3 protein, called by TCRdb with MiXCR from the 5' RACE reads. The sample lists around 450,000 distinct CDR3 sequences, roughly 27% occurring once. The specimen was blood, either unsorted or a sorted T cell fraction (not recorded which). These receptors were collected from a male donor with ankylosing spondylitis.

In its sample, this clonotype was seen once. V is TRBV2 and J is TRBJ2-7, with 13 bases identical to TRBD2. CDR1 is SNHLY, CDR2 FYNNEI, per germline. This CDR3 comprises 15 residues. Trimming at V came to 10 bases and at J to 2 bases, leaving 8 bases not matched to a gene. Here the CDR3 DNA reads TGTGCCACCGCCCTACTAGCGGGAGGGACCTACGAGCAGTACTTC. Protein: CATALLAGGTYEQYF.

The gene calls are TRBV5-6 and TRBJ2-2, with 7 bases matching TRBD1. CDR1 is SGHDT and CDR2 is YYEEEE in the germline V gene. V shed 4 bases, J shed 0 bases, and the junction held 6 bases outside the gene matches. The CDR3 has 16 amino acids. In DNA form, the CDR3 reads TGTGCCAGCAGCAAGGACAGGTCAACGAACACCGGGGAGCTGTTTTTT. This encodes CASSKDRSTNTGELFF.

The CDR3 bases are TGTGCCAGCAGTGCTCGTTTCCTACGCCACGAGCAGTACTTC. Amino acid sequence: CASSARFLRHEQYF. The chain couples TRBV2 to TRBJ2-7, with D hard to call. The CDR3 runs to 14 residues. From germline, CDR1 is SNHLY and CDR2 FYNNEI. Trimming cost V 4 bases and J 5 bases, with 15 bases left between them.

The chain has TRBV3-1 and TRBJ1-2, with unresolved D. The CDR3 extends over 15 amino acids. The ends were cut back, 1 base at V and 4 bases at J, with 13 bases in the middle. Germline assignment: CDR1 LGHDT and CDR2 YNNKEL (reference sequence). CDR3 loop: CASSQGDPWRYGYTF. The CDR3 region has the DNA TGTGCCAGCAGCCAAGGCGACCCTTGGCGCTATGGCTACACCTTC.

The J gene is TRBJ1-1, the V gene TRBV10-3; 8 bases are shared with TRBD1. CDR1 ENHRY and CDR2 SYGVKD come from the germline V gene. The CDR3 is 15 amino acids. V dropped 3 bases and J dropped 0; count of bases not matched to a gene: 3. The CDR3 here is CAISERQGMNTEAFF. The CDR3 region has the DNA TGTGCCATCAGTGAAAGACAGGGGATGAACACTGAAGCTTTCTTT.

This clonotype was seen a handful of times. The chain employs TRBV13 and TRBJ1-1, with D uncertain. Trimming stripped 1 base from V and 6 bases from J, with 6 bases between. The CDR3 runs 12 residues. CDR1 is PRHDT and CDR2 is FYEKMQ in the germline V gene (reference sequence). The CDR3, as DNA: TGTGCCAGCAGCTTAGCTGGGCCTGAAGCTTTCTTT. It specifies CASSLAGPEAFF.

This rearrangement joins TRBV2 to TRBJ1-1; 8 nucleotides match TRBD1. V trimming: 6 bases; J trimming: 10 bases; junction bases outside the gene matches: 7. The length of the CDR3 is 12 residues. Germline V gene sequence: CDR1 SNHLY, CDR2 FYNNEI. The CDR3 bases are TGTGCCAGCAGCGTGGACAGGGAAGGAGCTTTCTTT. Translation: CASSVDREGAFF.

The chain combines TRBV14 with TRBJ1-2, with unresolved D. The CDR3 sequence is 13 residues long. Trimming took 2 bases from V and 8 from J, leaving 12 bases between them. CDR1 and CDR2 (germline): SGHDN, FVKESK. CDR3 region: CASSQSSAAGYTF. For the CDR3, the DNA is TGTGCCAGCAGCCAAAGCTCAGCCGCCGGCTACACCTTC.

The sample holds a few counts of this clonotype. This chain uses TRBV29-1 with TRBJ2-3; 7 nucleotides match TRBD1. Germline V gene lookup returns CDR1 SQVTM and CDR2 ANQGSEA. V dropped 5 bases and J dropped 2; count of bases not matched to a gene: 7. This CDR3 comprises 14 residues. The CDR3 sequence is CSVRQGPSTDTQYF. As DNA, the CDR3 is TGCAGCGTTCGACAGGGTCCATCCACAGATACGCAGTATTTT.

This clonotype showed up just a few times. The V and J genes are TRBV7-8 and TRBJ1-3, with 7 positions matching TRBD1. CDR1 and CDR2 (germline): SGHVS, FQNEAQ. The CDR3 totals 16 residues. The V gene end was trimmed by 1 base and the J gene end by 3 bases; junction bases not matched to a gene: 6. The CDR3 coding sequence is TGTGCCAGCAGCTTAGTACGAGGGGGCGGTGGAAACACCATATATTTT. This encodes CASSLVRGGGGNTIYF.

The sample holds a few counts of this clonotype. The chain combines TRBV28 with TRBJ2-1, with 10 bases lining up with TRBD1. The CDR3 totals 13 residues. Germline V CDR1 and CDR2: MDHEN, SYDVKM. Trimming removed 7 bases from V and 12 bases from J; junction bases left unmatched: 9. This CDR3 is CASTPGQGIGQFF. The CDR3 nucleotides are TGTGCCAGCACCCCGGGACAGGGGATCGGGCAGTTCTTC.

V usage is TRBV7-2 and J usage is TRBJ2-3, with a weak D call TRBD1 (6 bases). The germline V gene encodes CDR1 SGHTA and CDR2 FQGNSA. V was clipped by 5 bases and J by 2 bases, with 14 bases between them. The CDR3 has 15 residues. For the CDR3, the DNA is TGTGCCAGCAGCCCACGTCCAGGGGCCACAGATACGCAGTATTTT. This codes for CASSPRPGATDTQYF.

The chain uses TRBV3-1 and TRBJ2-3; the D call may be TRBD1 or TRBD2 (5 bases each). Germline V CDR1 and CDR2: LGHDT, YNNKEL (reference sequence). Trimming pared 4 bases from V and 2 bases from J, leaving 10 bases between. This CDR3 has 14 amino acids. The CDR3 spells CASSRGRDTDTQYF. The CDR3 bases are TGTGCCAGCAGCCGGGGGAGAGACACAGATACGCAGTATTTT.

The V call is TRBV10-3, the J call TRBJ2-5, with D maybe TRBD2 (6 bases). V was pared by 3 bases and J by 3 bases, with 8 bases between. The CDR3 runs 13 residues. Germline-derived CDR1 and CDR2 are ENHRY and SYGVKD. Here the CDR3 DNA reads TGTGCCATCAGTGATACGGGAGAAGAGACCCAGTACTTC. Its translation: CAISDTGEETQYF.

In its sample, this clonotype was seen many times. The V call is TRBV7-8, the J call TRBJ2-4, with 7 bases lining up with TRBD2. The germline gives CDR1 SGHVS, CDR2 FQNEAQ. The CDR3 has 17 residues. V trimming: 1 base; J trimming: 0 bases; junction bases outside the gene matches: 6. The CDR3: CASSLERAGLAKNIQYF. The CDR3, as DNA: TGTGCCAGCAGCTTAGAAAGAGCGGGACTAGCCAAAAACATTCAGTACTTC.

This clonotype was found a few times. The chain couples TRBV6-2 or TRBV6-3 to TRBJ2-5; 7 bases match TRBD1. This CDR3 region has 16 residues. Trimming removed 0 bases from V and 4 bases from J; junction bases left unmatched: 8. The V gene's germline CDR1 is MNHEY and CDR2 SVGEGT. CDR3 amino acids: CASSYSRQGIRETQYF. The DNA of the CDR3 is TGTGCCAGCAGTTACTCTCGACAGGGAATAAGAGAGACCCAGTACTTC.

At least ten counts were recorded for this clonotype. The CDR3 bases are TGCGCCAGCAGCTTGGTATCAGGGCGGAGTGAGCAGTACTTC. Protein sequence: CASSLVSGRSEQYF. The J gene is TRBJ2-7, the V gene TRBV5-1; D may be TRBD1 (5 bases). This CDR3 comprises 14 residues. Germline V CDR1 and CDR2: SGHRS, YFSETQ. The V end lost 0 bases, the J end lost 7 bases, and 14 bases lay between the germline ends.

The chain is built from TRBV5-1 and TRBJ1-1, with D tentatively TRBD1 (5 bases). V was cut by 6 bases and J by 5 bases, with 14 bases left in between. CDR1 is SGHRS, CDR2 YFSETQ, per germline. The CDR3 is made up of 13 amino acids. The CDR3 coding sequence is TGCGCCAGCAACACAGGAGCTAGGACTGAAGCTTTCTTT. It yields the protein CASNTGARTEAFF.

This clonotype has only a few counts. The chain is built from TRBV7-2 and TRBJ1-4; TRBD1 is a possible D gene (6 bases). Trimming shortened V by 5 bases and J by 5 bases, and 15 bases separated the two germline ends. CDR3 size: 15 residues. CDR1 and CDR2 (germline): SGHTA, FQGNSA. The CDR3 is CASSLGQIRNEKLFF. The CDR3 nucleotides are TGTGCCAGCAGCCTTGGACAGATTAGAAATGAAAAACTGTTTTTT.

This clonotype has more than one count but fewer than ten. The rearrangement joins TRBV11-2 to TRBJ2-1; possible D gene TRBD2, 6 bases. The V gene lost 5 bases and the J gene lost 9 bases, with 20 bases spanning the gap. The V gene's germline CDR1 is SGHAT and CDR2 FQNNGV. This CDR3 has 15 amino acids. The CDR3 here is CASSKRDSGLGEQFF. CDR3 in DNA: TGTGCCAGCAGCAAACGGGACTCGGGCCTGGGTGAGCAGTTCTTC.

The V and J genes are TRBV7-2 and TRBJ1-3, with no clear D. This CDR3 comprises 14 residues. The V end lost 1 base, the J end lost 3 bases, and 7 bases lay between the germline ends. Per germline, CDR1 SGHTA and CDR2 FQGNSA. The CDR3 loop is CASSLGVVGNTIYF. CDR3 DNA: TGTGCCAGCAGCTTAGGTGTAGTTGGAAACACCATATATTTT. Variable domain in full (rest from reference TRBV7-2 and TRBJ1-3): GAGVSQSPSNKVTEKGKDVELRCDPISGHTALYWYRQSLGQGLEFLIYFQGNSAPDKSGLPSDRFSAERTGGSVSTLTIQRTQQEDSAVYLCASSLGVVGNTIYFGEGSWLTVV.

The V gene is TRBV5-6, the J gene TRBJ1-4; D ambiguous. Germline V gene data show CDR1 as SGHDT and CDR2 as YYEEEE. This CDR3 region has 17 residues. V was clipped by 3 bases and J by 0 bases, with 15 bases between them. The CDR3 region has the DNA TGTGCCAGCAGCTCAGGCCCGGGTCGTGCAACTAATGAAAAACTGTTTTTT. Residues: CASSSGPGRATNEKLFF.

A few counts support this clonotype. DNA for the CDR3: TGTGCCAGCAGCTACGCCGGGGGCAACTCCTACGAGCAGTACTTC. Its translation: CASSYAGGNSYEQYF. The chain links TRBV7-8 to TRBJ2-7, with D perhaps assigned TRBD1 or TRBD2 (6 bases each). The CDR3 runs to 15 residues. V lost 4 bases, J lost 0 bases, and 13 bases lay in between. The germline gives CDR1 SGHVS, CDR2 FQNEAQ.

This clonotype came up a few times. V usage is TRBV5-1 and J usage is TRBJ2-5; 8 bases fit TRBD2. The V and J ends lost 0 bases and 1 base, in that order; junction bases with no gene match: 8. Germline V lookup: CDR1 SGHRS, CDR2 YFSETQ. This CDR3 comprises 17 residues. The CDR3, as DNA: TGCGCCAGCAGCTTGGACTTGTCGGGAGGGCCCCAAGAGACCCAGTACTTC. Translating gives CASSLDLSGGPQETQYF.

CDR3 region: CSARADVSGRARETQYF. Here the CDR3 DNA reads TGCAGTGCGAGGGCGGATGTGAGCGGGAGGGCCCGGGAGACCCAGTACTTC. The chain combines TRBV20-1 with TRBJ2-5; 10 positions agree with TRBD2. The CDR3 is 17 amino acids. In germline, CDR1 is DFQATT, CDR2 SNEGSKA (reference sequence). V gave up 6 bases and J gave up 5 bases; unmatched junction bases: 18.

The CDR3 nucleotides read TGCAGCGTTGGGAGTAGGTCCCTCTCCACAGATACGCAGTATTTT. Its protein is CSVGSRSLSTDTQYF. The gene calls are TRBV29-1 and TRBJ2-3; D remains ambiguous. The CDR3 has 15 amino acids. Trimming removed 4 bases from V and 2 bases from J, with 16 bases in between. Germline-derived CDR1 and CDR2 are SQVTM and ANQGSEA.